The 25 T cell receptor beta chains in this list originate from one sample, sequenced in a study of blood T cell repertoires in COVID-19. Produced via immunoSEQ multiplex PCR; TCRdb's table is partial and in-frame only. The table records about 220,000 clones, around 75% of them present only once. Sequenced input: peripheral blood. These TCRs come from a human donor in a cohort sampled during active COVID-19.

This clone was found a few times. The chain joins TRBV12-5 to TRBJ2-2; 7 bases match TRBD2. CDR1 and CDR2 from the germline V gene are LGHNT and FRNRAP. V lost 4 bases, J lost 7 bases, and 3 bases stayed unmatched. CDR3 size: 13 residues. The CDR3, as DNA: TGTGCTAGTGGTTCACCGGGAGGCGGGGAGCTGTTTTTT. It encodes CASGSPGGGELFF. Full variable domain (missing parts from reference TRBV12-5 and TRBJ2-2): DARVTQTPRHKVTEMGQEVTMRCQPILGHNTVFWYRQTMMQGLELLAYFRNRAPLDDSGMPKDRFSAEMPDATLATLKIQPSEPRDSAVYFCASGSPGGGELFFGEGSRLTVL.

V usage is TRBV6-2 or TRBV6-3 and J usage is TRBJ2-5, with 14 positions matching TRBD2. The germline CDR1 and CDR2 sequences are MNHEY and SVGEGT. The V and J ends lost 6 bases and 4 bases, in that order; junction bases with no gene match: 13. CDR3 length: 18 residues. The CDR3 spells CASSLYRGTSGSIETQYF. In DNA form, the CDR3 reads TGTGCCAGCAGCCTATACCGTGGGACTAGCGGGAGTATAGAGACCCAGTACTTC.

Only a few counts were recorded for this clone. The chain combines TRBV11-1 with TRBJ1-1; TRBD1 agrees at 8 bases. The CDR3 runs to 14 residues. Germline V lookup: CDR1 SGHAT, CDR2 FQDESV (reference sequence). The ends lost 3 bases at V and 2 bases at J; junction bases unmatched: 2. CDR3: CASSLTGANTEAFF. Written as DNA, the CDR3 is TGTGCCAGCAGCTTGACAGGGGCCAACACTGAAGCTTTCTTT.

The genes are TRBV24-1 and TRBJ1-4; 10 positions match TRBD1. From germline, CDR1 is KGHDR and CDR2 SFDVKD. The CDR3 runs 15 residues. V lost 3 bases, J lost 5 bases, and 2 bases stayed unmatched. CDR3 DNA: TGTGCCACCAGTGATCCGGGACAGGGGAATGAAAAACTGTTTTTT. Its protein product is CATSDPGQGNEKLFF.

CDR3 bases: TGTGCCAGCAGCTTGGGGGGATTCCAGACCGAAGCTTTCTTT. Amino acids: CASSLGGFQTEAFF. The chain has TRBV7-3 and TRBJ1-1, with D tentatively TRBD1 (5 bases). With 3 bases removed from V and 8 bases from J, the gap between germline ends came to 16 bases. CDR3 length equals 14 residues. Germline values: CDR1 SGHTA, CDR2 FQGTGA.

This clone was seen only a few times. The DNA for the CDR3 is TGTGCCAGCAGTGCACAAATCTACGAGCAGTACTTC. It encodes CASSAQIYEQYF. The rearrangement uses TRBV25-1 and TRBJ2-7; D is uncertain. Per germline, CDR1 MGHDK and CDR2 SYGVNS. The ends were cut back, 4 bases at V and 3 bases at J, with 7 bases in the middle. CDR3 size: 12 residues.

This clone was found a few times. V gene TRBV27 combines with J gene TRBJ2-3, with D hard to call. The CDR3 consists of 15 residues. The germline V gene encodes CDR1 MNHEY and CDR2 SMNVEV (reference sequence). The V end was cut by 3 bases, the J end by 1 base, with 11 bases between. Here the CDR3 DNA reads TGTGCCAGCAGTTTTGAGGCCGGTGGCACAGATACGCAGTATTTT. Translating gives CASSFEAGGTDTQYF.

The V call is TRBV7-8, the J call TRBJ2-1; D remains unclear. CDR1 and CDR2 from the germline V gene are SGHVS and FQNEAQ. Trimming removed 2 bases from V and 8 bases from J, with 4 bases in between. CDR3 length: 11 amino acids. As DNA, the CDR3 is TGTGCCAGCAGCTTATTCGATGAGCAGTTCTTC. Translation gives CASSLFDEQFF.

The chain is built from TRBV4-3 and TRBJ2-1, with 14 bases matching TRBD2. The CDR3 is 16 amino acids. The junction had 9 bases not matched to a gene; V was cut back by 4 bases and J by 10 bases. Germline V gives CDR1 LGHNA, CDR2 YSLEER. CDR3 DNA: TGCGCCAGCAGCCCCACGGGACTAGCGGGAGTGTGGGAGCAGTTCTTC. It encodes CASSPTGLAGVWEQFF.

The DNA for the CDR3 is TGTGCCAGCAGTAAGGACAGTCTAGGGAACACCGGGGAGCTGTTTTTT. Residues: CASSKDSLGNTGELFF. This chain links TRBV28 with TRBJ2-2; possibly TRBD1 for D (6 bases). The germline V gene has CDR1 MDHEN and CDR2 SYDVKM. The CDR3 spans 16 residues. V lost 5 bases, J lost 1 base, and 14 bases lay in between.

V gene TRBV28 combines with J gene TRBJ2-7, with 12 bases that match TRBD1. From germline, CDR1 is MDHEN and CDR2 SYDVKM. The CDR3 has 15 residues. V lost 8 bases to trimming and J lost 7 bases; unmatched junction nucleotides: 12. The CDR3 nucleotides are TGTGCCAGCCATTCGTCCCGGGACAGGGGGCATGAGCAGTACTTC. This gives the protein CASHSSRDRGHEQYF.

This sequence joins TRBV7-9 and TRBJ1-1, with D unresolved. Trimming stripped 5 bases from V and 4 bases from J, with 11 bases between. CDR1 and CDR2 (germline): SEHNR, FQNEAQ (reference sequence). CDR3 length: 13 amino acids. CDR3 residues: CASSPLGGTEAFF. CDR3 in DNA: TGTGCCAGCAGCCCCCTCGGTGGCACTGAAGCTTTCTTT.

The sample holds a few counts of this clone. V usage is TRBV7-2 and J usage is TRBJ2-7; TRBD1 matches at 8 bases. The trim removed 2 bases at V and 5 bases at J, leaving 8 bases unmatched. Per germline, CDR1 SGHTA and CDR2 FQGNSA. The CDR3 runs 15 residues. The CDR3 sequence is CASSLRTGWFHEQYF. CDR3 nucleotide sequence: TGTGCCAGCAGCTTACGGACAGGGTGGTTCCACGAGCAGTACTTC.

The rearrangement joins TRBV6-4 to TRBJ2-2; 8 bases are a match to TRBD2. The CDR3 is 15 residues long. From germline, CDR1 is MRHNA and CDR2 SNTAGT. J was trimmed by 0 bases and V by 8 bases; bases with no gene match: 5. CDR3 sequence: CASRGGNTNTGELFF. The CDR3 coding sequence is TGTGCCAGCCGGGGGGGAAATACGAACACCGGGGAGCTGTTTTTT.

The chain combines TRBV19 with TRBJ2-7; 7 bases align to TRBD1. V was clipped by 5 bases and J by 5 bases; unmatched bases: 6. The V gene's germline CDR1 is LNHDA and CDR2 SQIVND (reference sequence). CDR3 length equals 13 residues. The CDR3 spells CASSLRQGDEQYF. DNA for the CDR3: TGTGCCAGTAGTTTGCGACAGGGCGACGAGCAGTACTTC.

On this clone: Sequence at one end of the junction differs from germline and may be a read error. The chain carries TRBV28 and TRBJ2-3; tentatively, D is TRBD2 (5 bases). Germline CDR1 and CDR2: MDHEN and SYDVKM. The CDR3 has 13 amino acids. The DNA of the CDR3 is TGTGCCAGCACTTTATCGGGGACAGATACGCAGTATTTT. This gives the protein CASTLSGTDTQYF. Drawing the rest from reference TRBV28 and TRBJ2-3, the complete variable domain is DVKVTQSSRYLVKRTGEKVFLECVQDMDHENMFWYRQDPGLGLRLIYFSYDVKMKEKGDIPEGYSVSREKKERFSLILESASTNQTSMYLCASTLSGTDTQYFGPGTRLTVL.

The genes are TRBV27 and TRBJ1-5, with a weak D call TRBD1 (6 bases). The V end lost 3 bases, the J end lost 2 bases, and 11 bases lay between the germline ends. Germline-derived CDR1 and CDR2 are MNHEY and SMNVEV (reference sequence). The CDR3 is 15 amino acids. The CDR3 here is CASSFGGGRNQPQHF. CDR3 coding DNA: TGTGCCAGCAGTTTTGGGGGGGGGCGCAATCAGCCCCAGCATTTT.

The gene calls are TRBV3-1 (or the pseudogene TRBV3-2) and TRBJ2-2; tentatively, D is TRBD1 (6 bases). The CDR3 extends over 13 amino acids. V lost 4 bases, J lost 5 bases, and 8 bases lay in between. Germline V CDR1 and CDR2: LGHDT, YNNKEL (reference sequence). This chain's CDR3 is CASSLTGTGELFF. The CDR3 region has the DNA TGTGCCAGCAGCCTTACAGGGACCGGGGAGCTGTTTTTT.

The chain joins TRBV5-4 to TRBJ1-1; D perhaps matches TRBD1 (6 bases). CDR3 size: 13 residues. V lost 7 bases, J lost 0 bases, and 10 bases lay in between. CDR1 is SGHNT, CDR2 YYREEE, per germline (reference sequence). In nucleotides, the CDR3 is TGTGCCAGCCTGGACAGCATGAACACTGAAGCTTTCTTT. It translates to CASLDSMNTEAFF.

The V and J genes are TRBV4-1 and TRBJ2-3; 8 bases align to TRBD2. CDR3 size: 16 residues. Germline CDR1 reads MGHRA; CDR2 reads YSYEKL. V lost 2 bases, J lost 0 bases, and 4 bases stayed unmatched. CDR3 region: CASSQISGDSTDTQYF. The DNA of the CDR3 is TGCGCCAGCAGCCAAATTAGCGGGGATAGCACAGATACGCAGTATTTT.

Only a few counts were recorded for this clone. The chain's CDR3 is CASSQPNRGILGGEQYF. Here the CDR3 DNA reads TGTGCCAGCAGCCAACCGAACAGGGGGATTTTGGGTGGGGAGCAGTACTTC. V gene TRBV4-2 combines with J gene TRBJ2-7; the match to TRBD1 covers 8 bases. From germline, CDR1 is LGHNA and CDR2 YNFKEQ. The CDR3 sequence is 17 residues long. J gave up 7 bases and V 2 bases, and 16 bases lay outside the gene matches.

This clone was detected only once. CDR3 protein: CASSPRTSGAYQETQYF. CDR3 in DNA: TGTGCCAGCTCACCACGGACTAGCGGGGCGTATCAAGAGACCCAGTACTTC. V gene TRBV18 combines with J gene TRBJ2-5, with 12 positions matching TRBD2. V was pared by 1 base and J by 2 bases, with 5 bases of the junction left unmatched. The length of the CDR3 is 17 residues. CDR1 and CDR2 from the germline V gene are KGHSH and LQKENI.

V is TRBV19 and J is TRBJ1-5, with D perhaps TRBD1 (5 bases). Germline V gene lookup returns CDR1 LNHDA and CDR2 SQIVND (reference sequence). The CDR3 is made up of 16 amino acids. The V gene lost 3 bases and the J gene lost 1 base, with 13 bases spanning the gap. CDR3 amino acids: CASSMMGQSSNQPQHF. DNA for the CDR3: TGTGCCAGTAGTATGATGGGGCAATCCAGCAATCAGCCCCAGCATTTT.

This clone was recorded a few times. This chain connects TRBV7-9 to TRBJ2-1; tentative D call: TRBD1 (6 bases). The germline V and J ends were trimmed by 5 bases and 7 bases, with 15 bases remaining between them. The CDR3 is 14 residues long. The germline gives CDR1 SEHNR, CDR2 FQNEAQ (reference sequence). The CDR3 region is CASSNVGQRNEQFF. Here the CDR3 DNA reads TGTGCCAGCAGCAACGTGGGACAACGGAATGAGCAGTTCTTC.

V usage is TRBV6-6 and J usage is TRBJ2-7; 10 nucleotides line up with TRBD2. The CDR3 covers 19 residues. CDR1 and CDR2 from the germline V gene are MNHNY and SVGAGI (reference sequence). V was clipped by 5 bases and J by 6 bases; unmatched bases: 22. CDR3 bases: TGTGCCAGCAGTCAATCCTTTGGGCTAGCGGGGGCCCGGGTTTCCGAGCAGTACTTC. It encodes CASSQSFGLAGARVSEQYF.